The 10 T cell receptor beta chains below come from one sample, sequenced in a study of T cell responses to AZD1222 COVID-19 vaccine. Clones were read by immunoSEQ multiplex PCR, and TCRdb kept only the in-frame ones, dropping some. The sample contains tens of thousands of clones, roughly 80% of which appear only once. The sequences come from peripheral blood, collected on day 0 of AZD1222 vaccination. These receptors came from an adult in good health.

The rearrangement joins TRBV5-1 to TRBJ2-1, with a tentative D call TRBD2 (7 bases). Germline V lookup: CDR1 SGHRS, CDR2 YFSETQ. The V gene lost 4 bases and the J gene lost 6 bases, with 17 bases spanning the gap. The CDR3 is made up of 15 amino acids. DNA for the CDR3: TGCGCCAGCAGCCCACGGGGGGCAGGGGCCAATGAGCAGTTCTTC. Translated, it gives CASSPRGAGANEQFF.

This chain joins TRBV7-9 and TRBJ2-3, with D tentatively TRBD2 (5 bases). The V end was cut by 5 bases, the J end by 3 bases, with 18 bases between. This CDR3 spans 16 amino acids. Germline CDR1 and CDR2: SEHNR and FQNEAQ (reference sequence). This chain's CDR3 is CASSDRGDWGTDTQYF. For the CDR3, the DNA is TGTGCCAGCAGCGACCGGGGAGACTGGGGAACAGATACGCAGTATTTT.

This clone was recorded only once. The gene calls are TRBV5-1 and TRBJ2-7; 11 nucleotides agree with TRBD2. The CDR3 is made up of 15 amino acids. Germline lookup yields CDR1 SGHRS and CDR2 YFSETQ. J was trimmed by 5 bases and V by 4 bases; bases with no gene match: 8. The chain's CDR3 is CASSLQQGLADEQYF. Here the CDR3 DNA reads TGCGCCAGCAGCCTACAACAGGGACTAGCGGACGAGCAGTACTTC.

J is TRBJ2-1 and V is TRBV6-2 or TRBV6-3; tentatively, D is TRBD2 (6 bases). This CDR3 spans 14 amino acids. Germline V lookup: CDR1 MNHEY, CDR2 SVGEGT. Trimming cost V 3 bases and J 8 bases, with 14 bases left between them. CDR3 DNA: TGTGCCAGCAGTTATAGGACTATAACGGATGAGCAGTTCTTC. Translating gives CASSYRTITDEQFF.

This chain connects TRBV6-2 or TRBV6-3 to TRBJ2-3; D is ambiguous. This CDR3 is built from 17 residues. V was cut by 2 bases and J by 1 base, with 16 bases left in between. The germline V gene has CDR1 MNHEY and CDR2 SVGEGT. CDR3 in amino acids: CASSYESSAEGTDTQYF. The CDR3 nucleotides are TGTGCCAGCAGTTACGAAAGCTCAGCAGAGGGCACAGATACGCAGTATTTT.

This clone is a singleton in its sample. The gene calls are TRBV3-1 (or the pseudogene TRBV3-2) and TRBJ2-7; 9 bases match TRBD1. Trimming removed 1 base from V and 5 bases from J; junction bases left unmatched: 6. The CDR3 runs 15 residues. Germline CDR1 reads LGHDT; CDR2 reads YNNKEL (reference sequence). The CDR3 loop is CASSQAGTGSDEQYF. CDR3 DNA sequence: TGTGCCAGCAGCCAAGCCGGGACAGGGAGCGACGAGCAGTACTTC.

The chain links TRBV3-1 (or the pseudogene TRBV3-2) to TRBJ2-2; D gene uncertain. CDR3 length equals 15 residues. Germline CDR1 and CDR2: LGHDT and YNNKEL (reference sequence). V shed 1 base and J shed 4 bases, with 10 bases lying between them. CDR3 sequence (DNA): TGTGCCAGCAGCCAAGGTGCCCCGGGCACCGGGGAGCTGTTTTTT. Protein: CASSQGAPGTGELFF.

With regard to this clone: This same CDR3 is encoded by further DNA sequences in the sample. CDR3 nucleotides: TGTGCCAGCAGCTTGGACAGTAACTATGGCTACACCTTC. Translated: CASSLDSNYGYTF. V is TRBV7-2 and J is TRBJ1-2; TRBD1 is a possible D gene (6 bases). The V end lost 3 bases, the J end lost 1 base, and 6 bases lay between the germline ends. The CDR3 loop spans 13 amino acids. Germline CDR1 is SGHTA and CDR2 is FQGNSA.

This clone appeared once. This chain connects TRBV18 to TRBJ1-3; D not resolved. The germline V gene encodes CDR1 KGHSH and CDR2 LQKENI. This CDR3 is 15 amino acids long. V was pared by 3 bases and J by 2 bases, with 11 bases between. This CDR3 is CASSPREAAGNTIYF. DNA of the CDR3: TGTGCCAGCTCACCCCGAGAGGCAGCTGGAAACACCATATATTTT.

This chain uses TRBV11-3 with TRBJ2-1; TRBD2 matches 7 bases. Trimming cost V 2 bases and J 3 bases; bases outside gene matches: 7. Germline loops: CDR1 SGHNT, CDR2 YENEEA. There are 16 residues in the CDR3. The CDR3 DNA sequence: TGTGCCAGCAGCTTAAATGCGGGAGACTTCTACAATGAGCAGTTCTTC. This gives the protein CASSLNAGDFYNEQFF.